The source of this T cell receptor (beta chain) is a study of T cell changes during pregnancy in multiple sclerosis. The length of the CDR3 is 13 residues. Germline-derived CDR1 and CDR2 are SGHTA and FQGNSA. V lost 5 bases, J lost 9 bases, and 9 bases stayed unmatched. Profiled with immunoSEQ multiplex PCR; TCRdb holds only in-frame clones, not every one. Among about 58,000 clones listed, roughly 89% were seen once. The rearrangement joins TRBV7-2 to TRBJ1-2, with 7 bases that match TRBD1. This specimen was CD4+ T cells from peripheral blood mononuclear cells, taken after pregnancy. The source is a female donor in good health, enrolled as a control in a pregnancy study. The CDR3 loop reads CASSQGQPGSYTF. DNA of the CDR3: TGTGCCAGCAGCCAGGGACAGCCCGGGAGCTACACCTTC.